These 2 T cell receptor beta chains were sequenced from one sample in a study of cytomegalovirus exposure and HLA in healthy donors. The PCR employed 60 Vbeta primers together with 13 Jbeta primers. Profiling relied on immunoSEQ multiplex PCR, and the TCRdb table lists in-frame clones only, not all of them. Of approximately 120,000 clones in the sample, more than 75% were seen once. The specimen sequenced was PBMCs. Source of these receptors: a woman between 40 and 50 years old in good health and CMV-seropositive.

The V gene is TRBV5-1, the J gene TRBJ2-5; TRBD2 is a possible D gene (5 bases). CDR1 SGHRS and CDR2 YFSETQ come from the germline V gene. The CDR3 sequence is 14 residues long. Deletions cut 0 bases from V and 2 bases from J, with 8 bases between. DNA of the CDR3: TGCGCCAGCAGCTTGGCCGGGGAACAAGAGACCCAGTACTTC. Protein: CASSLAGEQETQYF.

The V gene is TRBV2, the J gene TRBJ1-5, with D possibly TRBD1 on 5 matching bases. The CDR3 has 14 amino acids. Germline V gene lookup returns CDR1 SNHLY and CDR2 FYNNEI. V was pared by 5 bases and J by 0 bases, with 8 bases between. This CDR3 reads CASSQGISNQPQHF. The CDR3 DNA follows: TGTGCCAGCAGTCAGGGCATTAGCAATCAGCCCCAGCATTTT.